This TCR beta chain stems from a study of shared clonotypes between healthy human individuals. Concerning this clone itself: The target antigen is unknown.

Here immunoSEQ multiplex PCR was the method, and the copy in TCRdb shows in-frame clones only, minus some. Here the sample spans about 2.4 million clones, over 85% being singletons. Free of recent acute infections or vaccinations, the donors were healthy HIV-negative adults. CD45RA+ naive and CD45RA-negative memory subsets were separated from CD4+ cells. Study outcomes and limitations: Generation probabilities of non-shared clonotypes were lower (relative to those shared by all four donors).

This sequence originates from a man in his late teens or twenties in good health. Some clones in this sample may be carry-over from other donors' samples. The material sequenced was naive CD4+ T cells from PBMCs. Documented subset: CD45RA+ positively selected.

The chain's CDR3 is CASSLSLSGHNEQFF. DNA of the CDR3: TGCGCCAGCAGCTTGAGTCTGTCGGGTCACAATGAGCAGTTCTTC. The V gene is TRBV5-1, the J gene TRBJ2-1; D call uncertain. V was trimmed by 1 base and J by 5 bases, leaving 13 bases between them. Germline values: CDR1 SGHRS, CDR2 YFSETQ. The CDR3 runs 15 residues.